A selection of T cell receptor beta chains follows, all from one sample in a study of shared clonotypes between healthy human individuals. Clones were sequenced by immunoSEQ multiplex PCR, and TCRdb holds only the in-frame ones, with some missing. The sample shows about 2.3 million clones, more than 80% of them seen only once. Sequencing input: naive CD4+ T cells from PBMCs. These receptor sequences come from a man between 18 and 29 years old in good health. Some clones in this sample may be carry-over from other donors' samples. Each CDR3 is given with its conserved first and last residue.

J	V	CDR3
TRBJ2-2	TRBV10-3	CAISESPGTGGANTGELFF
TRBJ1-3	TRBV4-2	CASSQGGQRNTIYF
TRBJ2-3	TRBV19	CASSINLGDTDTQYF
TRBJ1-1	TRBV10-3	CAMEGVNTEAFF
TRBJ1-2	TRBV7-2	CASSQRAAVYGYTF
TRBJ1-1	TRBV14	CASSRRQTLNTEAFF
TRBJ2-5	TRBV30	CAWSTLPGQGRETQYF
TRBJ1-3	TRBV28	CASGQGGIENTIYF
TRBJ1-2	TRBV6-5	CASRSLDRGHYGYTF
TRBJ2-5	TRBV6-5	CASSYSFRWGETQYF
TRBJ1-1	TRBV5-4	CASSLGQQNTEAFF
TRBJ2-1	TRBV28	CASSWASGSYEQFF
TRBJ2-1	TRBV30	CAWNKGREGIDEQFF
TRBJ2-1	TRBV6-1	CASTPWEGTVNEQFF
TRBJ2-7	TRBV7-9	CASSLGQGVSYEQYF
TRBJ1-2	TRBV9	CASSVKGSYGYTF
TRBJ1-3	TRBV7-2	CASSGAPGRGNTIYF
TRBJ1-2	TRBV27	CASSLMGRGYGYTF
TRBJ2-7	TRBV5-1	CASSLRGLAESRTYEQYF
TRBJ1-5	TRBV5-8	CASDRGSMSNQPQHF
TRBJ2-7	TRBV6-1	CASSRGGQGKYEQYF
TRBJ2-5	TRBV5-4	CASGRETQYF
TRBJ2-7	TRBV4-2	CASSPTTYEQYF
TRBJ1-4	TRBV28	CASSPRGGSATNEKLFF
TRBJ1-5	TRBV28	CASRPRGLQPQHF
TRBJ2-2	TRBV7-9	CASSLAPGLAGIGGELFF
TRBJ2-7	TRBV5-1	CASSLAREYEQYF
TRBJ1-5	TRBV28	CASIGSGGYQPQHF
TRBJ2-2	TRBV7-8	CASSPFGGTNTGELFF
TRBJ2-1	TRBV7-3	CASSLQGAGDEQFF
TRBJ1-1	TRBV5-6	CASSLGVGYTEAFF